This entry features one T cell receptor (beta chain) sequence. What antigen it recognizes has not been identified. No much larger clone is present one base from it, and per-base qualities are unavailable. This record comes from a study of T-cell reconstitution after alpha-beta-depleted transplantation in children (dated by TCRdb to about 2016). Broadly, across the study: The study quantitatively tracked T-cell immune reconstitution after TCRalphabeta/CD19-depleted allogeneic hematopoietic cell transplantation in children using TCR repertoire profiling.

What the treatment or condition label conveys for this sample: allogeneic hematopoietic cell transplantation with graft depleted of TCRalphabeta T cells and CD19 B cells. The transplant recipients were children given TCRalphabeta/CD19-depleted allogeneic hematopoietic cell grafts. The protocol used for the library was PCR. Sequencer: Illumina HiSeq 2500. Molecular barcoding was employed in the preparation of TCR libraries, with unique molecular identifiers being used to normalize TCRbeta repertoire quantification. The public reads were run again by TCRdb, first through fastp at Q25 and then through MiXCR, and only productive beta chains were kept. CDR3 protein sequences are deduplicated, and each keeps its most common genes and DNA. The sample table shows approximately 980,000 distinct CDR3 sequences, and 25% to 35% are seen once. In total, the top ten clones hold approximately 30% of the sample.

The CDR3 holds 17 amino acids from the cysteine to the phenylalanine. The entry retains the CDR3 DNA only, 51 bases that are in frame from base 1. CDR1 and CDR2 are read off the germline V gene as SGHRS and YFSETQ. V ends up 7 bases short and J 0 bases short, with an unmatched junction base count of 14. The paper's findings and limits, for the study overall: In some patients, high TCRbeta diversity at day 60 was attributed to recipient T cells and intrathymic progenitors that had survived conditioning. Apparently early alphabetaT-cell count recovery about two months after transplant reportedly relied on only several hundred rapidly expanded clones derived from non-depleted graft cells. Over the following months the frequencies of hyperexpanded clones went down, and after one year T-cell counts and TCRbeta diversity were mostly credited to newly produced T cells.

The sequence was obtained from a boy in the first two years of life who had a stem cell transplant for SCID, so the T cells may come from the graft donor. Sample: PBMCs, mostly from graft donor cells, taken 360 days after TCRalphabeta/CD19-depleted stem cell transplant. The chain was built from TRBV5-1 and TRBJ2-3, with 7 bases aligning to TRBD1. The CDR3 region: CASSFRDSRPSTDTQYF. The DNA is TGCGCCAGCTCTTTTCGGGACAGTCGTCCTAGCACAGATACGCAGTATTTT.